This entry lists 26 T cell receptor beta chains sequenced from one sample in a study of blood T cells in healthy people across ages. Sample-barcoded 5' priming and a J-beta primer mix drove a second PCR of roughly 6 to 12 cycles. MiXCR, run by TCRdb on the 5' RACE reads, gives a single entry per CDR3 protein. The sample lists about 1.5 million distinct CDR3 sequences; roughly 40% were seen once. The specimen was blood. These receptor sequences come from a young woman in good health.

The chain employs TRBV29-1 and TRBJ1-2; D is unresolved. CDR1 is SQVTM, CDR2 ANQGSEA, per germline. The V gene lost 2 bases and the J gene lost 0 bases, with 7 bases spanning the gap. The CDR3 consists of 13 residues. In nucleotides, the CDR3 is TGCAGCGTTGAATTGGTAGCTAACTATGGCTACACCTTC. Amino acid sequence: CSVELVANYGYTF.

This chain links TRBV29-1 with TRBJ2-5; no clear D gene. The J call is in doubt because the DNA end fits TRBJ2-7 better. Germline loops: CDR1 SQVTM, CDR2 ANQGSEA. The CDR3 is made up of 15 amino acids. DNA for the CDR3: TGCAGCGTTTCCTCGTACTCTGGTCGGGTCTACGAGCAGTACTTC. This codes for CSVSSYSGRVYEQYF.

The genes are TRBV7-2 and TRBJ1-2, with D maybe TRBD1 (5 bases). V shed 0 bases and J shed 8 bases, with 16 bases lying between them. The germline V gene has CDR1 SGHTA and CDR2 FQGNSA. The CDR3 has 15 amino acids. The CDR3 coding sequence is TGTGCCAGCAGCTTAGCGCGGACGCTGGGGGAGGGCTACACCTTC. This encodes CASSLARTLGEGYTF.

This clonotype was seen only a few times. The rearrangement joins TRBV6-1 to TRBJ2-3; D is perhaps TRBD2 (5 bases). V lost 11 bases to trimming and J lost 2 bases, with 14 bases between them. CDR1 is MNHNS, CDR2 SASEGT, per germline. The length of the CDR3 is 13 residues. The CDR3 nucleotides are TGTGCCTCTACAGCGGTGACCACAGATACGCAGTATTTT. Translated: CASTAVTTDTQYF.

The chain uses TRBV7-9 and TRBJ2-7; 7 nucleotides line up with TRBD1. The J call may be faulty, since TRBJ2-5 better matches the DNA end. This CDR3 has 13 residues. CDR1 and CDR2 (germline): SEHNR, FQNEAQ (reference sequence). The CDR3 protein is CASVQGKGETQYF. The CDR3 DNA follows: TGTGCCAGCGTACAGGGGAAGGGCGAGACCCAGTACTTC.

Comment on this clonotype: The junction departs from the called germline gene at one end, perhaps through a read error. This rearrangement joins TRBV5-1 to TRBJ2-7; D is ambiguous. CDR1 is SGHRS and CDR2 is YFSETQ in the germline V gene. This CDR3 region has 16 residues. The CDR3 nucleotides are TGCGCCAGCAGTTTGGGTCGGAGCTCAGACCCCTACGAGCAGTACTTC. Protein: CASSLGRSSDPYEQYF.

The V and J genes are TRBV27 and TRBJ1-5; 11 bases align to TRBD1. V was clipped by 7 bases and J by 9 bases; unmatched bases: 17. The CDR3 consists of 17 residues. Germline lookup yields CDR1 MNHEY and CDR2 SMNVEV (reference sequence). In nucleotides, the CDR3 is TGTGCCAGCATTCACCCGGGGGGACAGGGGGTTTTGTGGCCCCAGCATTTT. Translation gives CASIHPGGQGVLWPQHF.

This clonotype was detected only a few times. The CDR3 loop is CASTPGGARKTQYF. For the CDR3, the DNA is TGTGCCAGCACCCCCGGGGGGGCCCGGAAGACCCAGTACTTC. V gene TRBV12-3 or TRBV12-4 combines with J gene TRBJ2-5; 8 bases are shared with TRBD2. The ends lost 7 bases at V and 6 bases at J; junction bases unmatched: 10. The CDR3 consists of 14 residues.

This clonotype has just a few counts. DNA of the CDR3: TGTGCCAGCAGCCCTGAAACAGTTTCTTCCTACGAGCAGTACTTC. It is translated as CASSPETVSSYEQYF. The chain links TRBV5-6 to TRBJ2-7; D ambiguous. Germline V gene lookup returns CDR1 SGHDT and CDR2 YYEEEE. Between the trimmed V and J ends, which lost 4 bases and 1 base, there was a span of 15 bases. The CDR3 has 15 residues.

The rearrangement joins TRBV10-3 to TRBJ2-1; possibly TRBD2 for D (5 bases). Germline V gene sequence: CDR1 ENHRY, CDR2 SYGVKD. The CDR3 loop spans 14 amino acids. The V gene lost 4 bases and the J gene lost 3 bases, with 10 bases spanning the gap. CDR3 sequence (DNA): TGTGCCATCAGTGTAGGAGGAATCTACAATGAGCAGTTCTTC. It encodes CAISVGGIYNEQFF.

The chain carries TRBV20-1 and TRBJ1-4, with no clear D. The germline CDR1 and CDR2 sequences are DFQATT and SNEGSKA (reference sequence). V lost 4 bases and J 5 bases, leaving 11 bases between the germline ends. The CDR3 runs to 13 residues. The CDR3, as DNA: TGCAGTGCTACCCGCCAACTCAATGAAAAACTGTTTTTT. This gives the protein CSATRQLNEKLFF.

The chain recombines TRBV18 with TRBJ2-2, with D hard to call. The germline V and J ends were trimmed by 2 bases and 4 bases, with 8 bases remaining between them. The CDR3 contains 14 residues. Per germline, CDR1 KGHSH and CDR2 LQKENI. In DNA form, the CDR3 reads TGTGCCAGCTCACCAGGATTCACCACCGGGGAGCTGTTTTTT. The encoded protein is CASSPGFTTGELFF.

Only a few counts were recorded for this clonotype. The chain links TRBV20-1 to TRBJ1-2; D perhaps matches TRBD1 (5 bases). Germline V gene sequence: CDR1 DFQATT, CDR2 SNEGSKA (reference sequence). The CDR3 consists of 15 residues. The germline V and J ends were trimmed by 6 bases and 1 base, with 18 bases remaining between them. Here the CDR3 reads CSASGTRGVNYGYTF. The DNA of the CDR3 is TGCAGTGCCTCCGGGACGCGGGGCGTTAACTATGGCTACACCTTC.

The V call is TRBV20-1, the J call TRBJ2-5, with a possible D match to TRBD2 (5 bases). Germline V CDR1 and CDR2: DFQATT, SNEGSKA (reference sequence). The V and J ends lost 3 bases and 5 bases respectively, with 13 bases between them. The CDR3 loop spans 13 amino acids. CDR3: CSASGLAGETQYF. CDR3 coding DNA: TGCAGTGCTAGTGGCCTAGCTGGGGAGACCCAGTACTTC.

This clonotype was observed a handful of times. The chain joins TRBV4-1 to TRBJ2-7; 10 bases are a match to TRBD2. The V gene's germline CDR1 is MGHRA and CDR2 YSYEKL. The J segment lost 2 bases and the V segment lost 3 bases, leaving 4 bases of the junction unmatched. The CDR3 is 15 residues long. CDR3 in DNA: TGCGCCAGCAGCCAGGCTAGCGGGAGCCCCTACGAGCAGTACTTC. It codes for CASSQASGSPYEQYF.

The chain couples TRBV2 to TRBJ2-7; D is possibly TRBD2 (6 bases). Germline V gene sequence: CDR1 SNHLY, CDR2 FYNNEI. This CDR3 is built from 15 residues. V gave up 4 bases and J gave up 3 bases, with 16 bases separating them. CDR3 protein: CASSGRTTPIYEQYF. For the CDR3, the DNA is TGTGCCAGCAGTGGCCGGACTACTCCCATCTACGAGCAGTACTTC.

The chain recombines TRBV27 with TRBJ1-5, with 9 bases aligning to TRBD1. This CDR3 has 17 amino acids. Losses at the gene ends were 3 bases for V and 4 bases for J; bases not matched to a gene: 10. Germline V gene data show CDR1 as MNHEY and CDR2 as SMNVEV (reference sequence). The CDR3 is CASSFLTPTGGNQPQHF. In DNA form, the CDR3 reads TGTGCCAGCAGTTTTCTGACCCCGACAGGGGGAAATCAGCCCCAGCATTTT.

This chain connects TRBV7-9 to TRBJ2-7; D possibly corresponds to TRBD1 (6 bases). In germline, CDR1 is SEHNR, CDR2 FQNEAQ (reference sequence). V lost 6 bases, J lost 2 bases, and 11 bases lay in between. The CDR3 contains 13 residues. CDR3 nucleotides: TGTGCCAGCAGTCCAGGGGAAGCCTACGAGCAGTACTTC. Translating it yields CASSPGEAYEQYF.

A remark on this clonotype: A read error may produce the germline difference seen at one junction end. V and J are TRBV6-5 and TRBJ2-3, with 9 nucleotides matching TRBD2. This CDR3 comprises 15 residues. Germline-derived CDR1 and CDR2 are MNHEY and SVGAGI. CDR3: CAGSYAGGTTDTQYF. The CDR3 DNA is TGTGCCGGCAGTTACGCGGGGGGGACCACAGATACGCAGTATTTT.

The rearrangement uses TRBV3-1 and TRBJ2-4, with 10 nucleotides matching TRBD1. In germline, CDR1 is LGHDT, CDR2 YNNKEL (reference sequence). The V and J ends lost 2 bases and 4 bases, in that order; junction bases with no gene match: 8. The CDR3 is 17 amino acids. The CDR3 nucleotides read TGTGCCAGCAGCCAAAGATACGACAGGGGGCCGAAAAACATTCAGTACTTC. Translated, it gives CASSQRYDRGPKNIQYF.

The chain carries TRBV10-3 and TRBJ1-1; 9 bases map to TRBD1. Germline V gene data show CDR1 as ENHRY and CDR2 as SYGVKD. V lost 7 bases, J lost 1 base, and 4 bases stayed unmatched. There are 14 residues in the CDR3. The CDR3 region has the DNA TGTGCCATCACTAAGACAGGGGGGAACACTGAAGCTTTCTTT. Amino acid sequence: CAITKTGGNTEAFF.

CDR3 region: CASSFNTDRGGGYTF. CDR3 bases: TGTGCCAGCAGCTTTAATACGGACAGGGGCGGCGGCTACACCTTC. The rearrangement links TRBV27 to TRBJ1-2; 9 bases line up with TRBD1. Germline V lookup: CDR1 MNHEY, CDR2 SMNVEV (reference sequence). Trimming at V came to 6 bases and at J to 8 bases, leaving 13 bases not matched to a gene. The CDR3 extends over 15 amino acids.

The sample holds a few counts of this clonotype. The gene calls are TRBV2 and TRBJ1-4; D perhaps matches TRBD1 (5 bases). This CDR3 has 14 amino acids. Trimming took 2 bases from V and 8 from J, leaving 12 bases between them. The germline CDR1 and CDR2 sequences are SNHLY and FYNNEI. CDR3 nucleotide sequence: TGTGCCAGCAGTGAAACGCAGGGTCGGGAAAAACTGTTTTTT. Its translation is CASSETQGREKLFF.

The chain employs TRBV7-9 and TRBJ1-4, with TRBD1 identical over 9 bases. With 2 bases clipped from V and 4 bases from J, the junction kept 14 bases outside the gene matches. This CDR3 comprises 19 residues. Per germline, CDR1 SEHNR and CDR2 FQNEAQ (reference sequence). The CDR3 loop reads CASSLRGDRASPGNEKLFF. CDR3 DNA: TGTGCCAGCAGCTTACGCGGGGACAGGGCTTCCCCAGGTAATGAAAAACTGTTTTTT.

This clonotype was seen just once. The V and J genes are TRBV7-9 and TRBJ1-2; 7 nucleotides align to TRBD1. Per germline, CDR1 SEHNR and CDR2 FQNEAQ (reference sequence). CDR3 length equals 16 residues. The trim removed 1 base at V and 4 bases at J, leaving 9 bases unmatched. Here the CDR3 reads CASSLDLGGPFYGYTF. The CDR3 DNA reads TGTGCCAGCAGCTTAGACCTAGGGGGCCCCTTCTATGGCTACACCTTC.

This clonotype turned up a few times. The chain has TRBV12-3 or TRBV12-4 and TRBJ2-2; D is possibly TRBD1 or TRBD2 (5 bases each). The CDR3 has 14 amino acids. Trimming cost V 6 bases and J 4 bases, with 12 bases left between them. In nucleotides, the CDR3 is TGTGCCAGCAGATCGGGACGGATCACCGGGGAGCTGTTTTTT. Encoded protein: CASRSGRITGELFF.